This T cell receptor (beta chain) was obtained from a study of cytomegalovirus exposure and HLA in healthy donors. Overall study results and limits: Association of around 17,000 TCR beta sequences with HLA alleles was found at 0.05 false discovery rate in a later analysis. The study put 160 or so TCR beta chains on its list as cytomegalovirus-associated. When a later analysis was performed, an Asian-associated ancestry cluster reportedly had fewer N-insertions than the approximately 690-donor mean.

This clone appeared a few times. The target antigen is unknown. V shed 3 bases and J 6 bases; nucleotides not matched to a gene: 11. This CDR3 is built from 16 residues. Germline loops: CDR1 MNHEY, CDR2 SVGAGI. PCR primers comprised 60 Vbeta and 13 Jbeta primers. This table comes from immunoSEQ multiplex PCR, and its TCRdb copy is limited to in-frame clones, with some not included. The repertoire holds around 95,000 clones, around 67% seen once, with approximately 1.8% in the top ten. Input material: PBMCs. This TCR was sampled from a male donor in good health and CMV-seronegative. The chain recombines TRBV6-5 with TRBJ1-1, with TRBD1 identical over 9 bases. The CDR3 region has the DNA TGTGCCAGCAGTTATTTCAACAGGGGGCGAGGGCCTGAAGCTTTCTTT. This translates into CASSYFNRGRGPEAFF.